The rows below give T cell receptor beta chains drawn from one sample of a study of blood T cells in healthy people across ages. One entry per CDR3 protein results from TCRdb running MiXCR on the 5' RACE reads. The table includes 630,000 or so distinct CDR3 sequences, approximately 30% detected once. The sample was blood. The receptors were gathered from an elderly woman in good health. CDR3s include the opening cysteine and the closing phenylalanine or tryptophan. A D gene is named only where the DNA matches it firmly. The size field is filled for only some rows; it gives once, few, many or a size class.

j_call cdr3_length d_call v_call clone_size cdr3_aa cdr3_nt
TRBJ2-5 12 . TRBV3-1 many CASSQVAREQYF TGTGCCAGCAGCCAAGTCGCAAGGGAGCAGTACTTC
TRBJ2-5 14 TRBD2 TRBV6-6 . CASSYSGGAGVQYF TGTGCCAGCAGTTACAGCGGGGGGGCCGGTGTGCAGTACTTC
TRBJ1-1 14 . TRBV12-3/TRBV12-4 many CASSFLQGLLGAFF TGTGCCAGCAGTTTTCTACAGGGCCTCCTAGGAGCTTTCTTT
TRBJ2-7 14 TRBD1 TRBV20-1 many CSARTGPGDDEQYF TGCAGTGCTCGGACAGGGCCGGGGGACGACGAGCAGTACTTC
TRBJ2-7 15 TRBD1 TRBV6-5 many CASSSQTGGLYEQYF TGTGCCAGCAGTTCCCAGACAGGGGGCCTCTACGAGCAGTACTTC
TRBJ2-5 13 . TRBV28 many CASSPPALGSQYF TGTGCCAGTAGCCCCCCAGCCCTCGGGTCCCAGTACTTC
TRBJ2-2 18 . TRBV7-3 few CASSPRPFPGVDTGELFF TGTGCCAGCAGCCCAAGACCTTTTCCGGGGGTGGACACCGGGGAGCTGTTTTTT
TRBJ1-1 16 . TRBV4-1 many CASSQESGLWDTEAFF TGCGCCAGCAGCCAAGAATCAGGGTTGTGGGACACTGAAGCTTTCTTT
TRBJ2-3 14 TRBD2 TRBV7-2 once CASSSLAEGDTQYF TGTGCCAGCAGTTCACTAGCGGAGGGGGATACGCAGTATTTT
TRBJ2-1 16 . TRBV5-5 many CASGGPQSSSYNEQFF TGTGCCAGCGGGGGTCCCCAATCTTCGTCCTACAATGAGCAGTTCTTC
TRBJ2-7 13 . TRBV24-1 . CATSYGATYEQYF TGTGCCACCAGCTACGGGGCGACCTACGAGCAGTACTTC
TRBJ2-2 18 . TRBV19 few CASSIDQSLAGYTGELFF TGTGCCAGTAGTATAGATCAGTCGCTGGCGGGGTACACCGGGGAGCTGTTTTTT
TRBJ1-1 14 . TRBV6-2/TRBV6-3 . CASRAEGTRAEAFF TGTGCCAGCAGGGCGGAGGGGACGCGTGCTGAAGCTTTCTTT
TRBJ2-6 16 . TRBV4-1 . CASSPREGSGANVLTF TGCGCCAGCAGCCCTCGAGAGGGCTCTGGGGCCAACGTCCTGACTTTC
TRBJ1-5 13 TRBD1 TRBV30 . CAWNRGGNQPQHF TGTGCCTGGAACAGGGGAGGCAATCAGCCCCAGCATTTT
TRBJ1-1 14 . TRBV9 . CASSYRDTSTEAFF TGTGCCAGCAGCTACCGGGACACTTCCACTGAAGCTTTCTTT
TRBJ1-6 17 . TRBV27 few CASSFRSGTGSNSPLHF TGTGCCAGCAGTTTTCGGTCCGGGACGGGGAGTAATTCACCCCTCCACTTT
TRBJ2-4 18 . TRBV6-1 once CASRRWGQGGLAKSIQYF TGTGCCAGCAGACGTTGGGGACAGGGCGGACTAGCCAAAAGCATTCAGTACTTC
TRBJ2-7 14 TRBD1 TRBV20-1 . CSARRLTGGHEQYF TGCAGTGCTAGACGCCTTACAGGGGGCCACGAGCAGTACTTC
TRBJ1-3 16 . TRBV21-1 few CASSKVSAHSGNTIYF TGTGCCAGCAGCAAAGTCTCGGCGCACTCTGGAAACACCATATATTTT
TRBJ2-2 18 TRBD2 TRBV7-2 . CASRSGRLAERIGGELFF TGTGCCAGCAGATCTGGACGTCTAGCGGAGAGAATTGGCGGGGAGCTGTTTTTT
TRBJ1-1 13 TRBD1 TRBV4-3 medium-sized CASSHRTGREAFF TGCGCCAGCAGCCATCGGACAGGGAGGGAAGCTTTCTTT
TRBJ2-2 17 TRBD2 TRBV28 . CASSSWGGTTRAGELFF TGTGCCAGCAGCTCATGGGGAGGGACGACGAGAGCCGGGGAGCTGTTTTTT
TRBJ2-2 19 TRBD2 TRBV4-3 many CASSQDNGSGGANTGELFF TGCGCCAGCAGCCAAGATAACGGTAGCGGGGGGGCGAACACCGGGGAGCTGTTTTTT